Listed below are T cell receptor beta chains from one sample, sequenced in a study of tumor-infiltrating lymphocytes in primary liver carcinoma. TCRdb re-called the multiplex PCR reads with MiXCR, one entry per CDR3 protein. The table shows fewer than 250,000 distinct CDR3 sequences, with around three fifths occurring only once. Sequenced input: peripheral blood. The receptors stem from an older woman with primary liver carcinoma and hepatitis B virus infection. CDR3s include the opening cysteine and the closing phenylalanine or tryptophan. A D gene is named only where the DNA matches it firmly. Clone size is stated in some rows and not others, as once, few, many or a class when expanded.

clone size: -; J gene: TRBJ1-2; V gene: TRBV6-5; D gene: -; CDR3 protein: CANSYFSVSYVAPVIGYGYTF; CDR3 DNA: TGTGCCAACAGTTACTTTTCAGTTAGCTACGTGGCCCCCGTAATAGGCTATGGGTACACCTTC
clone size: many; J gene: TRBJ1-1; V gene: TRBV4-1; D gene: -; CDR3 protein: CASSQGPGSGYTEAFF; CDR3 DNA: TGCGCCAGCAGCCAAGGCCCAGGGAGTGGGTACACTGAAGCTTTCTTT
clone size: -; J gene: TRBJ2-3; V gene: TRBV29-1; D gene: TRBD2; CDR3 protein: CSVETSLSTDTQYF; CDR3 DNA: TGCAGCGTTGAGACTAGCCTTAGCACAGATACACAGTATTTT
clone size: -; J gene: TRBJ1-1; V gene: TRBV12-5; D gene: -; CDR3 protein: CASGPRTSAMNTGAFF; CDR3 DNA: TGTGCTAGTGGACCAAGGACATCGGCGATGAACACTGGAGCTTTCTTT
clone size: -; J gene: TRBJ1-2; V gene: TRBV28; D gene: -; CDR3 protein: CASRPDRYGYTF; CDR3 DNA: TGTGCCAGCAGACCCGACCGGTATGGCTACACCTTC
clone size: -; J gene: TRBJ2-1; V gene: TRBV12-3/TRBV12-4; D gene: -; CDR3 protein: CVSSRDEQFF; CDR3 DNA: TGTGTCAGCAGTAGGGATGAGCAGTTCTTC
clone size: many; J gene: TRBJ2-1; V gene: TRBV6-1; D gene: -; CDR3 protein: CASSHGLRRDYNEQFF; CDR3 DNA: TGTGCCAGCAGTCATGGGCTGAGGCGAGACTACAATGAGCAGTTCTTC
clone size: many; J gene: TRBJ2-1; V gene: TRBV28; D gene: -; CDR3 protein: CATAGGSRKQFF; CDR3 DNA: TGTGCCACCGCAGGGGGGAGTCGGAAGCAGTTCTTC
clone size: once; J gene: TRBJ2-3; V gene: TRBV11-3; D gene: -; CDR3 protein: CASSSGCGTDTQYF; CDR3 DNA: TGTGCCAGCAGCTCCGGGTGCGGCACAGATACGCAGTACTTT
clone size: -; J gene: TRBJ2-5; V gene: TRBV23-1; D gene: -; CDR3 protein: CAKPRETQYF; CDR3 DNA: TGCGCGAAACCCAGGGAGACCCAGTACTTC
clone size: -; J gene: TRBJ1-1; V gene: TRBV5-4; D gene: -; CDR3 protein: CASNPGREGTEAFF; CDR3 DNA: TGTGCCAGCAACCCCGGACGGGAAGGAACTGAAGCTTTCTTT
clone size: few; J gene: TRBJ2-1; V gene: TRBV11-2; D gene: -; CDR3 protein: CASSLEGDNEQFF; CDR3 DNA: TGTGCCAGCAGCTTAGAGGGTGACAATGAGCAGTTCTTC
clone size: many; J gene: TRBJ1-2; V gene: TRBV6-6; D gene: TRBD1; CDR3 protein: CASARQGVFGYTF; CDR3 DNA: TGTGCCAGCGCCAGACAGGGGGTCTTTGGCTACACCTTC
clone size: few; J gene: TRBJ1-4; V gene: TRBV12-3/TRBV12-4; D gene: TRBD1; CDR3 protein: CASTFKQGMAEKLFF; CDR3 DNA: TGTGCCAGCACTTTTAAACAGGGGATGGCCGAAAAACTGTTTTTT
clone size: -; J gene: TRBJ2-5; V gene: TRBV6-6; D gene: -; CDR3 protein: CASTTSETRETQYF; CDR3 DNA: TGTGCCAGCACCACCAGTGAAACCAGAGAGACCCAGTACTTC
clone size: medium-sized; J gene: TRBJ1-1; V gene: TRBV11-1; D gene: -; CDR3 protein: CASSFDHFSGSTEAFF; CDR3 DNA: TGTGCCAGCAGCTTTGACCACTTCTCGGGAAGCACTGAAGCTTTCTTT
clone size: few; J gene: TRBJ2-7; V gene: TRBV5-1; D gene: -; CDR3 protein: CASSLRGGLEQYF; CDR3 DNA: TGCGCCAGCAGCTTGAGGGGGGGTCTCGAGCAGTACTTC